These 30 T cell receptor beta chains were all obtained from the same sample, sequenced in a study of shared clonotypes between healthy human individuals. Naive CD8 populations comprised CD45RO-negative cells positively selected for CCR7, excluding terminally differentiated effector memory CD45RA+ cells. Data came from immunoSEQ multiplex PCR; TCRdb stores just in-frame clones and leaves some out. The table lists a few million clones, around 93% of them singletons. The sequenced sample was naive CD8+ T cells from PBMCs. The receptors were gathered from a man younger than 35 in good health. Some clones in this sample may be carry-over from other donors' samples.

This clone was found a few times. This chain joins TRBV6-1 and TRBJ1-1, with D uncertain. The germline V gene encodes CDR1 MNHNS and CDR2 SASEGT. Trimming pared 6 bases from V and 13 bases from J, leaving 12 bases between. The length of the CDR3 is 10 residues. CDR3 bases: TGTGCCAGCAGCGCGACTGATCTTTTCTTT. This sequence encodes CASSATDLFF.

The V call is TRBV6-5, the J call TRBJ2-7; the D gene is possibly TRBD2 (6 bases). There are 15 residues in the CDR3. CDR1 is MNHEY and CDR2 is SVGAGI in the germline V gene. The V and J ends lost 0 bases and 7 bases respectively, with 16 bases between them. CDR3 loop: CASSYSEGYAGEQYF. The CDR3 nucleotides are TGTGCCAGCAGTTACTCGGAGGGATACGCCGGGGAGCAGTACTTC.

This clone came up once. The chain is built from TRBV29-1 and TRBJ2-7, with D hard to call. Germline values: CDR1 SQVTM, CDR2 ANQGSEA. The CDR3 loop spans 13 amino acids. V lost 7 bases and J 0 bases, leaving 13 bases between the germline ends. The chain's CDR3 is CSAWTGPSYEQYF. CDR3 DNA: TGCAGCGCCTGGACCGGTCCCTCCTACGAGCAGTACTTC.

The rearrangement links TRBV10-1 to TRBJ2-3; D is unclear. This CDR3 is built from 16 residues. V dropped 3 bases and J dropped 0 bases, with 13 bases sitting between them. The germline CDR1 and CDR2 sequences are WNHNN and SYGVQD (reference sequence). CDR3 in amino acids: CASSDPTKLSTDTQYF. As DNA, the CDR3 is TGCGCCAGCAGTGACCCCACAAAACTGAGCACAGATACGCAGTATTTT.

The chain joins TRBV7-6 to TRBJ2-2, with TRBD1 identical over 10 bases. The CDR3 length is 18 residues. V lost 4 bases and J lost 3; bases outside the gene matches: 11. Germline V lookup: CDR1 SGHVS, CDR2 FNYEAQ. CDR3 sequence (DNA): TGTGCCAGCAGCTATAAGCCCCCGGGACAGGGGTACACCGGGGAGCTGTTTTTT. Translation: CASSYKPPGQGYTGELFF.

V and J are TRBV2 and TRBJ1-5, with 8 bases aligning to TRBD1. Germline CDR1 and CDR2: SNHLY and FYNNEI. The CDR3 has 15 residues. Trimming at V came to 6 bases and at J to 0 bases, leaving 4 bases not matched to a gene. The CDR3 DNA sequence: TGTGCCAGCAGGGACAGGGAAGATAGCAATCAGCCCCAGCATTTT. Amino acids: CASRDREDSNQPQHF.

The CDR3: CASSPTPGRREQYF. The DNA of the CDR3 is TGTGCCAGCAGTCCAACCCCGGGAAGGCGCGAGCAGTACTTC. The chain joins TRBV27 to TRBJ2-7, with D tentatively TRBD2 (5 bases). The CDR3 has 14 amino acids. CDR1 is MNHEY, CDR2 SMNVEV, per germline (reference sequence). The germline V and J ends were trimmed by 5 bases and 6 bases, with 17 bases remaining between them.

The chain links TRBV5-4 to TRBJ2-1, with 7 bases matching TRBD1. Germline CDR1 and CDR2: SGHNT and YYREEE (reference sequence). V lost 0 bases to trimming and J lost 5 bases; unmatched junction nucleotides: 8. The CDR3 contains 16 residues. The CDR3 loop reads CASSLDLRTGHNEQFF. CDR3 nucleotides: TGTGCCAGCAGCTTGGATCTCCGGACAGGCCACAATGAGCAGTTCTTC.

The V and J genes are TRBV6-5 and TRBJ1-5; 7 bases are shared with TRBD1. Germline V lookup: CDR1 MNHEY, CDR2 SVGAGI. The ends lost 6 bases at V and 2 bases at J; junction bases unmatched: 7. This CDR3 region has 15 residues. The chain's CDR3 is CASRPRDSRNQPQHF. In nucleotides, the CDR3 is TGTGCCAGCAGACCCCGGGACAGCCGCAATCAGCCCCAGCATTTT.

This clone came up once. The chain links TRBV27 to TRBJ1-2; possible D gene TRBD1, 5 bases. This CDR3 region has 14 residues. In germline, CDR1 is MNHEY, CDR2 SMNVEV (reference sequence). V was trimmed by 4 bases and J by 6 bases, leaving 15 bases between them. The CDR3: CASSSLGGRDGYTF. Written as DNA, the CDR3 is TGTGCCAGCAGTTCCCTGGGGGGAAGGGATGGCTACACCTTC.

The rearrangement joins TRBV5-1 to TRBJ2-1; 7 bases map to TRBD2. V lost 1 base to trimming and J lost 2 bases; unmatched junction nucleotides: 3. Germline loops: CDR1 SGHRS, CDR2 YFSETQ. The CDR3 is made up of 15 amino acids. CDR3 sequence reads: CASSLPSGTYNEQFF. The CDR3 DNA reads as TGCGCCAGCAGCTTGCCAAGCGGGACCTACAATGAGCAGTTCTTC.

V and J are TRBV6-5 and TRBJ2-7, with a weak D call TRBD1 (5 bases). CDR3 length: 16 amino acids. V dropped 0 bases and J dropped 2 bases, with 14 bases sitting between them. Germline values: CDR1 MNHEY, CDR2 SVGAGI. The CDR3, as DNA: TGTGCCAGCAGTTACTCCCTAGGGGTCGCCACCTACGAGCAGTACTTC. The encoded protein is CASSYSLGVATYEQYF.

This chain joins TRBV9 and TRBJ2-3; the D is unclear. Trimming took off 0 bases at V and 5 bases at J, with 13 bases between the two ends. Germline CDR1 and CDR2: SGDLS and YYNGEE. The CDR3 spans 15 residues. The CDR3 is CASSVGGSRRDTQYF. The CDR3 region has the DNA TGTGCCAGCAGCGTAGGAGGTAGCCGCCGAGATACGCAGTATTTT.

V usage is TRBV28 and J usage is TRBJ2-1, with D possibly being TRBD2 (6 bases). With 8 bases removed from V and 7 bases from J, the gap between germline ends came to 18 bases. The CDR3 has 14 residues. CDR1 and CDR2 (germline): MDHEN, SYDVKM. The CDR3 DNA sequence: TGTGCCAGCCTTCCGGGAGAGGGGTATAATGAGCAGTTCTTC. Translating it yields CASLPGEGYNEQFF.

V is TRBV6-5 and J is TRBJ2-5, with 8 positions matching TRBD1. Trimming cost V 4 bases and J 5 bases; bases outside gene matches: 9. The CDR3 contains 15 residues. The germline V gene encodes CDR1 MNHEY and CDR2 SVGAGI. CDR3 sequence: CASSSTGTGPETQYF. Here the CDR3 DNA reads TGTGCCAGCAGTTCCACCGGGACAGGTCCCGAGACCCAGTACTTC.

The chain has TRBV25-1 and TRBJ2-2, with D unclear. V was pared by 6 bases and J by 7 bases, with 6 bases between. The CDR3 totals 11 residues. Germline CDR1 MGHDK, CDR2 SYGVNS. The CDR3 DNA reads TGTGCCAGCAGGGTGGGCGGGGAGCTGTTTTTT. Residues: CASRVGGELFF.

DNA for the CDR3: TGTGCCAGCAGTGAACGGCTGGGCGGGGGCCTAGCCAAAAACATTCAGTACTTC. Its protein product is CASSERLGGGLAKNIQYF. The chain recombines TRBV2 with TRBJ2-4, with a possible D match to TRBD2 (7 bases). The germline gives CDR1 SNHLY, CDR2 FYNNEI. This CDR3 contains 18 residues. Trimming removed 2 bases at V and 0 bases at J, with 17 bases between.

The chain recombines TRBV7-9 with TRBJ2-1; weak D call: TRBD2 (6 bases). V shed 5 bases and J shed 0 bases, with 17 bases lying between them. From germline, CDR1 is SEHNR and CDR2 FQNEAQ (reference sequence). The CDR3 sequence is 17 residues long. CDR3 residues: CASSNYGLSRSYNEQFF. As DNA, the CDR3 is TGTGCCAGCAGCAATTACGGACTATCCCGCTCCTACAATGAGCAGTTCTTC.

To note about this clone: The sample contains more than one DNA sequence encoding this CDR3. This sequence joins TRBV7-9 and TRBJ2-7; D uncertain. The CDR3 totals 12 residues. CDR1 and CDR2 (germline): SEHNR, FQNEAQ (reference sequence). Trimming removed 5 bases from V and 1 base from J, with 6 bases in between. CDR3 coding DNA: TGTGCCAGCAGCGGACCTTCCTACGAGCAGTACTTC. It specifies CASSGPSYEQYF.

The chain carries TRBV15 and TRBJ2-7; no definite D call. Trimming took 3 bases from V and 3 from J, leaving 9 bases between them. Per the germline V gene, CDR1 is LNHNV and CDR2 is YYDKDF (reference sequence). This CDR3 comprises 13 residues. The CDR3 spells CATSSPPGYEQYF. Written as DNA, the CDR3 is TGTGCCACCAGCAGTCCCCCCGGCTACGAGCAGTACTTC.

V and J are TRBV5-1 and TRBJ2-7, with D hard to call. Trimming took 7 bases from V and 2 from J, leaving 10 bases between them. Germline-derived CDR1 and CDR2 are SGHRS and YFSETQ. The CDR3 covers 12 residues. The CDR3 DNA is TGCGCCAGCCACCAAACCCCCTACGAGCAGTACTTC. This translates into CASHQTPYEQYF.

V is TRBV10-3 and J is TRBJ1-1, with D possibly matching TRBD1 (6 bases). V was shortened by 0 bases and J by 1 base, with 12 bases between the two germline ends. The CDR3 runs 16 residues. Germline CDR1 and CDR2: ENHRY and SYGVKD. The CDR3 coding sequence is TGTGCCATCAGTGAGTCGGCAGGGGTTGGGAACACTGAAGCTTTCTTT. Its translation: CAISESAGVGNTEAFF.

This clone was seen more than once but under ten times. The genes are TRBV2 and TRBJ1-1; D remains ambiguous. The CDR3 is 12 residues long. Germline V lookup: CDR1 SNHLY, CDR2 FYNNEI. Between the trimmed V and J ends, which lost 7 bases and 1 base, there was a span of 7 bases. CDR3 in DNA: TGTGCCAGCATGCCAGGGAACACTGAAGCTTTCTTT. Translation: CASMPGNTEAFF.

The rearrangement joins TRBV27 to TRBJ1-1, with 9 bases aligning to TRBD1. Germline CDR1 MNHEY, CDR2 SMNVEV (reference sequence). V shed 3 bases, J shed 6 bases, and the junction held 8 bases outside the gene matches. The CDR3 is 15 residues long. In nucleotides, the CDR3 is TGTGCCAGCAGTTTTTGGGGACAGGGTACCGCTGAAGCTTTCTTT. Protein product: CASSFWGQGTAEAFF.

V and J are TRBV4-1 and TRBJ1-4; D not resolved. Germline V gene sequence: CDR1 MGHRA, CDR2 YSYEKL. V was trimmed by 0 bases and J by 8 bases, leaving 7 bases between them. The CDR3 extends over 13 amino acids. The CDR3 DNA sequence: TGCGCCAGCAGCCAAGAAGCAGGAGAAAAACTGTTTTTT. Translation: CASSQEAGEKLFF.

V and J are TRBV4-1 and TRBJ2-1; D unresolved. V was cut by 0 bases and J by 1 base, with 13 bases left in between. This CDR3 region has 17 residues. The V gene's germline CDR1 is MGHRA and CDR2 YSYEKL. The CDR3: CASSQDNRVRSYNEQFF. DNA for the CDR3: TGCGCCAGCAGCCAAGATAATCGAGTTAGGTCCTACAATGAGCAGTTCTTC.

V gene TRBV27 combines with J gene TRBJ1-1; D call uncertain. This CDR3 is 15 amino acids long. Between the trimmed V and J ends, which lost 5 bases and 11 bases, there was a span of 24 bases. Per the germline V gene, CDR1 is MNHEY and CDR2 is SMNVEV (reference sequence). CDR3 DNA: TGTGCCAGCAGTGCCGGACCGGGATACCCTTCCTTCGCTTTCTTT. Amino acid sequence: CASSAGPGYPSFAFF.

In its sample, this clone was seen once. The chain uses TRBV7-9 and TRBJ2-7; D may be TRBD2 (6 bases). The CDR3 length is 14 residues. Per the germline V gene, CDR1 is SEHNR and CDR2 is FQNEAQ (reference sequence). The V end lost 1 base, the J end lost 3 bases, and 10 bases lay between the germline ends. CDR3 protein: CASSLGLGGYEQYF. In DNA, the CDR3 is TGTGCCAGCAGCTTAGGGCTGGGGGGCTACGAGCAGTACTTC.

V gene TRBV7-9 combines with J gene TRBJ1-1; 10 nucleotides match TRBD1. The CDR3 is 15 amino acids. CDR1 and CDR2 from the germline V gene are SEHNR and FQNEAQ (reference sequence). Trimming at V came to 5 bases and at J to 6 bases, leaving 9 bases not matched to a gene. DNA for the CDR3: TGTGCCAGCAGCCCTGGGACAGGGGAAAGAGCTGAAGCTTTCTTT. It specifies CASSPGTGERAEAFF.

This chain connects TRBV6-6 to TRBJ2-7; D tentatively fits TRBD1 or TRBD2 (5 bases each). There are 15 residues in the CDR3. Trimming shortened V by 6 bases and J by 5 bases, and 20 bases separated the two germline ends. CDR1 and CDR2 (germline): MNHNY, SVGAGI (reference sequence). The CDR3 coding sequence is TGTGCCAGCAGCCCAAAGTTACTGGGGGACCACGAGCAGTACTTC. It codes for CASSPKLLGDHEQYF.